Below, 3 T cell receptor beta chains from the same sample are listed, as sequenced in a study of shared clonotypes between healthy human individuals. Profiling relied on immunoSEQ multiplex PCR, and the TCRdb table lists in-frame clones only, not all of them. The table records around 980,000 clones, about 84% of them present only once. What was sequenced was memory CD4+ T cells from PBMCs. Sample subset: CD45RA-negative fraction. The receptors derive from a man aged 18 to 29 in good health. Some clones in this sample may be carry-over from other donors' samples.

This clone occurred once. The gene calls are TRBV13 and TRBJ2-3; no reliable D call. The V and J ends lost 0 bases and 0 bases respectively, with 4 bases between them. CDR3 length equals 14 residues. The germline V gene has CDR1 PRHDT and CDR2 FYEKMQ (reference sequence). The CDR3 here is CASSLGPSTDTQYF. The CDR3 bases are TGTGCCAGCAGCTTAGGCCCCAGCACAGATACGCAGTATTTT.

CDR3 DNA sequence: TGTGCCAGCAATATACCCCGTGGGGGCTCCTACAATGAGCAGTTCTTC. Protein sequence: CASNIPRGGSYNEQFF. The chain links TRBV7-9 to TRBJ2-1, with D perhaps assigned TRBD1 or TRBD2 (5 bases each). The V gene lost 7 bases and the J gene lost 0 bases, with 16 bases spanning the gap. From germline, CDR1 is SEHNR and CDR2 FQNEAQ (reference sequence). The CDR3 length is 16 residues.

V is TRBV5-1 and J is TRBJ1-4; TRBD1 matches at 8 bases. The J segment lost 7 bases and the V segment lost 4 bases, leaving 6 bases of the junction unmatched. Germline V gene sequence: CDR1 SGHRS, CDR2 YFSETQ. The CDR3 has 14 residues. The CDR3 loop reads CASSPWTGSEKLFF. For the CDR3, the DNA is TGCGCCAGCAGCCCGTGGACAGGGAGTGAAAAACTGTTTTTT.